The 21 T cell receptor beta chains in this list originate from one sample, sequenced in a study of T-cell reconstitution after alpha-beta-depleted transplantation in children. Using unique molecular identifiers, the investigators prepared the TCRbeta library. TCRdb called the PCR reads again in MiXCR, with one record for every CDR3 protein. The repertoire has some 200,000 distinct CDR3 sequences, roughly 8.3% of them found once; the top ten carry 35%. The material was PBMCs, mostly from graft donor cells, obtained 360 days after TCRalphabeta/CD19-depleted stem cell transplant. These receptors were taken from a male patient aged 2-10 years who had a stem cell transplant for acute myeloid leukemia, so the T cells may come from the graft donor.

The V call is TRBV12-3 or TRBV12-4, the J call TRBJ2-5, with D unresolved. The V and J ends lost 6 bases and 1 base respectively, with 6 bases between them. The CDR3 is 12 amino acids. CDR3: CASRASQETQYF. In DNA form, the CDR3 reads TGTGCCAGCAGGGCGTCCCAAGAGACCCAGTACTTC.

Only a few counts were recorded for this clonotype. The V gene is TRBV18, the J gene TRBJ2-3; D uncertain. There are 13 residues in the CDR3. V lost 4 bases and J lost 2, with 7 bases in between. Germline loops: CDR1 KGHSH, CDR2 LQKENI. The CDR3 loop reads CASSLIITDTQYF. The CDR3 DNA sequence: TGTGCCAGCTCACTAATAATCACAGATACGCAGTATTTT.

This clonotype was seen a handful of times. This sequence joins TRBV2 and TRBJ2-7; 7 positions agree with TRBD2. CDR1 SNHLY and CDR2 FYNNEI come from the germline V gene. V dropped 9 bases and J dropped 6; count of bases not matched to a gene: 11. This CDR3 spans 13 amino acids. The CDR3 coding sequence is TGTGCCAGTGGCGGGTGGGGGGGTTCCGAGCAGTACTTC. Translating gives CASGGWGGSEQYF.

This clonotype was counted at least ten times. The chain joins TRBV10-3 to TRBJ1-2; unclear D gene. Germline loops: CDR1 ENHRY, CDR2 SYGVKD. This CDR3 is 12 amino acids long. V lost 2 bases and J lost 8, with 9 bases in between. The CDR3 DNA is TGTGCCATCAGTGAGGGGGTATTCGGCTACACCTTC. It codes for CAISEGVFGYTF.

This clonotype came up many times. This chain links TRBV5-1 with TRBJ2-1, with 9 bases matching TRBD2. Germline lookup yields CDR1 SGHRS and CDR2 YFSETQ. This CDR3 is built from 18 residues. The trim removed 0 bases at V and 7 bases at J, leaving 14 bases unmatched. The CDR3 sequence: CASSLGLVTRLAVNEQFF. The CDR3 DNA reads TGCGCCAGCAGCTTGGGCCTTGTAACGAGACTAGCGGTTAATGAGCAGTTCTTC. Supplemented by reference TRBV5-1 and TRBJ2-1, the full variable domain reads KAGVTQTPRYLIKTRGQQVTLSCSPISGHRSVSWYQQTPGQGLQFLFEYFSETQRNKGNFPGRFSGRQFSNSRSEMNVSTLELGDSALYLCASSLGLVTRLAVNEQFFGPGTRLTVL.

The V and J genes are TRBV29-1 and TRBJ2-7; D uncertain. This CDR3 spans 14 amino acids. Germline CDR1 reads SQVTM; CDR2 reads ANQGSEA. V lost 6 bases to trimming and J lost 6 bases, with 21 bases between them. The CDR3 coding sequence is TGCAGCGTAGTACATCTGGGGTACTCGGGCGAGCAGTACTTC. This encodes CSVVHLGYSGEQYF.

Ten or more counts support this clonotype. The chain employs TRBV20-1 and TRBJ1-1; no firm D call. CDR3 length equals 12 residues. Per the germline V gene, CDR1 is DFQATT and CDR2 is SNEGSKA (reference sequence). V lost 2 bases and J 1 base, leaving 5 bases between the germline ends. In DNA, the CDR3 is TGCAGTGCTAGACTCGGGAACACTGAAGCTTTCTTT. Translating gives CSARLGNTEAFF.

The genes are TRBV20-1 and TRBJ2-7; D is unresolved. In germline, CDR1 is DFQATT, CDR2 SNEGSKA (reference sequence). This CDR3 has 15 residues. V shed 0 bases and J shed 2 bases, with 14 bases lying between them. Here the CDR3 DNA reads TGCAGTGCTAGAGACTTGGGGTTACAGACCTACGAGCAGTACTTC. Translation gives CSARDLGLQTYEQYF.

This clonotype was seen ten or more times. The J gene is TRBJ1-2, the V gene TRBV24-1; 10 nucleotides line up with TRBD1. Germline lookup yields CDR1 KGHDR and CDR2 SFDVKD. The CDR3 spans 13 residues. Losses at the gene ends were 4 bases for V and 8 bases for J; bases not matched to a gene: 3. DNA for the CDR3: TGTGCCACCAGTGACCGGACAGGGGGAGGCTACACCTTC. Translating it yields CATSDRTGGGYTF.

This clonotype was seen at least ten times. The chain employs TRBV20-1 and TRBJ1-4; no reliable D call. V gave up 2 bases and J gave up 3 bases, with 10 bases separating them. Per germline, CDR1 DFQATT and CDR2 SNEGSKA (reference sequence). The CDR3 contains 14 residues. The CDR3 is CSARRGDANEKLFF. CDR3 DNA sequence: TGCAGTGCTAGACGGGGAGATGCTAATGAAAAACTGTTTTTT.

The chain has TRBV7-6 and TRBJ1-4, with 7 bases fitting TRBD1. The germline V gene has CDR1 SGHVS and CDR2 FNYEAQ. J was trimmed by 3 bases and V by 4 bases; bases with no gene match: 5. The CDR3 is made up of 15 amino acids. The CDR3 is CASSYRTGSNEKLFF. The DNA of the CDR3 is TGTGCCAGCAGCTACAGGACAGGATCTAATGAAAAACTGTTTTTT.

The sample holds many counts of this clonotype. The genes are TRBV12-3 or TRBV12-4 and TRBJ2-3; D uncertain. This CDR3 spans 14 amino acids. Trimming removed 6 bases from V and 0 bases from J, with 10 bases in between. The DNA of the CDR3 is TGTGCCAGCAGCCCTACTATTAGCACAGATACGCAGTATTTT. Its protein is CASSPTISTDTQYF.

In its sample, this clonotype was seen many times. This rearrangement joins TRBV29-1 to TRBJ1-5; D may be TRBD1 (5 bases). CDR3 length equals 11 residues. V was cut by 2 bases and J by 12 bases, with 11 bases left in between. The germline gives CDR1 SQVTM, CDR2 ANQGSEA. CDR3 DNA sequence: TGCAGCGTTGAATACCAGGGCGACCAGCATTTT. This sequence encodes CSVEYQGDQHF. The variable domain in full, completed from reference TRBV29-1 and TRBJ1-5, reads SAVISQKPSRDICQRGTSLTIQCQVDSQVTMMFWYRQQPGQSLTLIATANQGSEATYESGFVIDKFPISRPNLTFSTLTVSNMSPEDSSIYLCSVEYQGDQHFGDGTRLSIL.

This clonotype was counted many times. The chain employs TRBV4-1 and TRBJ1-4; D is possibly TRBD1 (6 bases). CDR1 is MGHRA and CDR2 is YSYEKL in the germline V gene. V lost 2 bases and J lost 8, with 15 bases in between. This CDR3 comprises 15 residues. In DNA, the CDR3 is TGCGCCAGCAGCCAAACAGGGAGGCGTGAGGAAAAACTGTTTTTT. Protein: CASSQTGRREEKLFF.

This clonotype was seen more than once but under ten times. This chain connects TRBV5-1 to TRBJ2-1; D is unresolved. Per the germline V gene, CDR1 is SGHRS and CDR2 is YFSETQ. Between the trimmed V and J ends, which lost 5 bases and 0 bases, there was a span of 6 bases. CDR3 length: 13 amino acids. CDR3: CASRRPSYNEQFF. CDR3 DNA: TGCGCCAGCAGGCGGCCCTCCTACAATGAGCAGTTCTTC.

The chain couples TRBV29-1 to TRBJ2-2, with a weak D call TRBD1 (5 bases). V was pared by 5 bases and J by 0 bases, with 16 bases between. The germline V gene encodes CDR1 SQVTM and CDR2 ANQGSEA. This CDR3 is 16 amino acids long. CDR3 nucleotides: TGCAGCGTTAATGGACACTCCGAGGCGAACACCGGGGAGCTGTTTTTT. It yields the protein CSVNGHSEANTGELFF.

This clonotype has at least ten counts. The rearrangement links TRBV20-1 to TRBJ2-1; 9 positions match TRBD2. The germline V gene encodes CDR1 DFQATT and CDR2 SNEGSKA (reference sequence). V was clipped by 6 bases and J by 5 bases; unmatched bases: 5. This CDR3 contains 13 residues. Written as DNA, the CDR3 is TGCAGTGCATCGGGACTAGCCAACAATGAGCAGTTCTTC. Its protein is CSASGLANNEQFF.

A few counts support this clonotype. The V gene is TRBV28, the J gene TRBJ1-1; 8 bases are a match to TRBD1. This CDR3 contains 15 residues. Trimming removed 4 bases from V and 1 base from J; junction bases left unmatched: 5. Germline loops: CDR1 MDHEN, CDR2 SYDVKM. This chain's CDR3 is CASSSPGTGNTEAFF. The DNA of the CDR3 is TGTGCCAGCAGTTCACCCGGGACAGGGAACACTGAAGCTTTCTTT.

The chain joins TRBV7-6 to TRBJ2-7; 10 bases are shared with TRBD2. The V and J ends lost 5 bases and 3 bases, in that order; junction bases with no gene match: 7. CDR1 is SGHVS and CDR2 is FNYEAQ in the germline V gene. This CDR3 has 15 residues. CDR3 coding DNA: TGTGCCAGCAGCGCAAGGACTAGCGGTGTCTACGAGCAGTACTTC. This gives the protein CASSARTSGVYEQYF.

This clonotype turned up a few times. V and J are TRBV5-1 and TRBJ1-1; D gene unclear. V was cut by 6 bases and J by 11 bases, with 23 bases left in between. Germline V gene data show CDR1 as SGHRS and CDR2 as YFSETQ. The CDR3 covers 14 residues. As DNA, the CDR3 is TGCGCCAGCAAAGAAGTCGGGAAAACCGGAGAGGCTTTCTTT. This codes for CASKEVGKTGEAFF.

The genes are TRBV21-1 and TRBJ2-1; the listed D gene, TRBD1, was not tested against the DNA. TRBV21-1 is a listed pseudogene. This CDR3 region has 16 residues. The CDR3 sequence is CASRPLLPWSYNEQFF. CDR3 DNA sequence: TGTGCCAGCAGACCCCTTCTACCCTGGTCCTACAATGAGCAGTTCTTC.